The 27 T cell receptor beta chains given below trace back to one sample, sequenced in a study of blood T cells in healthy people across ages. The authors ran a second PCR of 7 to 11 cycles using a sample-barcoded 5' primer and a J-beta primer mix. A single record per CDR3 protein comes from TCRdb applying MiXCR to the 5' RACE reads. The repertoire holds about 1.6 million distinct CDR3 sequences, with 34% as singletons. Sequenced material: blood. All receptors derive from a woman in her thirties in good health.

This clonotype was picked up one time. The J gene is TRBJ2-2, the V gene TRBV24-1; 9 nucleotides match TRBD1. Trimming cost V 1 base and J 1 base; bases outside gene matches: 3. The CDR3 is 17 amino acids. Germline V CDR1 and CDR2: KGHDR, SFDVKD. CDR3 loop: CATSDFGTGKNTGELFF. In nucleotides, the CDR3 is TGTGCCACCAGTGATTTCGGGACAGGGAAGAACACCGGGGAGCTGTTTTTT.

In this sample, this clonotype turned up many times. This chain uses TRBV9 with TRBJ2-7; D call uncertain. The CDR3 contains 12 residues. V gave up 0 bases and J gave up 1 base, with 2 bases separating them. Germline CDR1 is SGDLS and CDR2 is YYNGEE. CDR3 sequence: CASSVESYEQYF. CDR3 nucleotide sequence: TGTGCCAGCAGCGTAGAGTCCTACGAGCAGTACTTC.

This clonotype was observed a few times. The chain couples TRBV27 to TRBJ2-7; D unresolved. This CDR3 is built from 9 residues. Germline-derived CDR1 and CDR2 are MNHEY and SMNVEV (reference sequence). Between the trimmed V and J ends, which lost 7 bases and 9 bases, there was a span of 7 bases. This CDR3 is CASNTVQYF. In DNA form, the CDR3 reads TGTGCCAGCAATACCGTGCAGTACTTC.

The chain couples TRBV5-1 to TRBJ2-7; D gene unclear. CDR3 size: 15 residues. Trimming left V 3 bases short and J 0 bases short, with 13 bases between. Germline V gene lookup returns CDR1 SGHRS and CDR2 YFSETQ. CDR3 DNA: TGCGCCAGCAGCTCGAGCCCCGGTAACTCCTACGAGCAGTACTTC. Translating it yields CASSSSPGNSYEQYF.

This clonotype showed up many times. The chain has TRBV10-2 and TRBJ2-5, with D unresolved. CDR3 length: 12 amino acids. CDR1 and CDR2 from the germline V gene are WSHSY and SAAADI. Between the trimmed V and J ends, which lost 2 bases and 1 base, there was a span of 2 bases. DNA of the CDR3: TGCGCCAGCAGTGAGAGCCAAGAGACCCAGTACTTC. This gives the protein CASSESQETQYF.

In its sample, this clonotype was seen a few times. The chain joins TRBV9 to TRBJ2-1; D could derive from TRBD1 or TRBD2 (5 bases each). CDR3 length: 14 amino acids. The V gene's germline CDR1 is SGDLS and CDR2 YYNGEE. V lost 4 bases, J lost 5 bases, and 13 bases lay in between. CDR3 sequence reads: CASSTGTPNNEQFF. CDR3 coding DNA: TGTGCCAGCAGCACCGGGACCCCTAACAATGAGCAGTTCTTC.

This clonotype was seen a handful of times. The V call is TRBV5-1, the J call TRBJ2-3, with TRBD2 identical over 12 bases. The CDR3 has 19 residues. Per the germline V gene, CDR1 is SGHRS and CDR2 is YFSETQ. Trimming cost V 4 bases and J 4 bases; bases outside gene matches: 16. Here the CDR3 DNA reads TGCGCCAGCAGCACGAAGGCTAGCGGGGGGGCCGGTTTCCCAGATACGCAGTATTTT. It encodes CASSTKASGGAGFPDTQYF.

V is TRBV6-2 or TRBV6-3 and J is TRBJ2-3; 7 bases fit TRBD2. The CDR3 is made up of 15 amino acids. CDR1 is MNHEY, CDR2 SVGEGT, per germline. The V segment lost 3 bases and the J segment 0 bases; nucleotides outside the gene matches: 3. CDR3 sequence (DNA): TGTGCCAGCAGTTATGGCGGGAGAAGCACAGATACGCAGTATTTT. It codes for CASSYGGRSTDTQYF.

The rearrangement links TRBV11-2 to TRBJ1-2; TRBD1 might be the D (5 bases). Between the trimmed V and J ends, which lost 5 bases and 7 bases, there was a span of 14 bases. This CDR3 contains 13 residues. CDR1 is SGHAT and CDR2 is FQNNGV in the germline V gene. DNA for the CDR3: TGTGCCAGCAGCCCGGGGGGTTACTCTGGCTACACCTTC. Its translation is CASSPGGYSGYTF.

The chain combines TRBV11-1 with TRBJ2-7, with 8 bases that match TRBD1. The V segment lost 4 bases and the J segment 7 bases; nucleotides outside the gene matches: 15. The CDR3 sequence is 16 residues long. Per the germline V gene, CDR1 is SGHAT and CDR2 is FQDESV (reference sequence). CDR3 region: CASSSRLGQGRWEQYF. The CDR3 DNA sequence: TGTGCCAGCAGCTCGAGGCTTGGACAGGGTCGATGGGAGCAGTACTTC.

J is TRBJ2-6 and V is TRBV9; D ambiguous. Trimming took off 2 bases at V and 3 bases at J, with 9 bases between the two ends. The germline gives CDR1 SGDLS, CDR2 YYNGEE. This CDR3 spans 15 amino acids. In nucleotides, the CDR3 is TGTGCCAGCAGCGTCATAATTGGTGGGGCCAACGTCCTGACTTTC. Encoded protein: CASSVIIGGANVLTF.

This clonotype was observed many times. The genes are TRBV29-1 and TRBJ2-3; the D gene is possibly TRBD1 (5 bases). Deletions cut 8 bases from V and 5 bases from J, with 20 bases between. The CDR3 totals 14 residues. Germline-derived CDR1 and CDR2 are SQVTM and ANQGSEA. The DNA for the CDR3 is TGCAGCCCCACAAACGCAGGGTTGGGAGATACGCAGTATTTT. Amino acids: CSPTNAGLGDTQYF.

The chain joins TRBV27 to TRBJ2-2; D is uncertain. Germline values: CDR1 MNHEY, CDR2 SMNVEV (reference sequence). The CDR3 consists of 13 residues. The V and J ends lost 3 bases and 7 bases respectively, with 9 bases between them. The CDR3 region is CASSFPGHGELFF. CDR3 coding DNA: TGTGCCAGCAGTTTCCCAGGCCACGGGGAGCTGTTTTTT.

The genes are TRBV3-1 and TRBJ1-2; no clear D gene. This CDR3 has 13 residues. The V and J ends lost 3 bases and 4 bases respectively, with 9 bases between them. Germline CDR1 reads LGHDT; CDR2 reads YNNKEL (reference sequence). This chain's CDR3 is CASSQARGYGYTF. The CDR3 nucleotides are TGTGCCAGCAGCCAGGCCAGAGGCTATGGCTACACCTTC.

The V gene is TRBV11-2, the J gene TRBJ2-3; D possibly corresponds to TRBD2 (6 bases). Trimming took off 1 base at V and 0 bases at J, with 14 bases between the two ends. The CDR3 is made up of 17 amino acids. The V gene's germline CDR1 is SGHAT and CDR2 FQNNGV. CDR3 DNA sequence: TGTGCCAGCAGCTTAGTATCTCACAGCGGGAGCACAGATACGCAGTATTTT. It yields the protein CASSLVSHSGSTDTQYF.

The sample holds a few counts of this clonotype. The chain couples TRBV24-1 to TRBJ2-1; 8 bases are a match to TRBD1. Germline-derived CDR1 and CDR2 are KGHDR and SFDVKD. Germline trimming cut 4 bases from V and 7 bases from J; bases unmatched to any gene: 5. This CDR3 has 14 amino acids. Here the CDR3 reads CATSDSRTGNEQFF. CDR3 DNA: TGTGCCACCAGTGACAGTCGGACAGGGAATGAGCAGTTCTTC.

This clonotype has just a few counts. V is TRBV6-6 and J is TRBJ2-7, with 12 positions matching TRBD2. The CDR3 covers 15 residues. J was trimmed by 3 bases and V by 6 bases; bases with no gene match: 6. Germline CDR1 reads MNHNY; CDR2 reads SVGAGI (reference sequence). CDR3 amino acids: CASSSTSGRRYEQYF. CDR3 DNA: TGTGCCAGCAGCAGTACTAGCGGGAGGCGCTACGAGCAGTACTTC.

The sample holds a few counts of this clonotype. The chain employs TRBV6-6 and TRBJ2-1; D uncertain. The CDR3 covers 15 residues. Germline values: CDR1 MNHNY, CDR2 SVGAGI (reference sequence). Trimming left V 4 bases short and J 6 bases short, with 16 bases between. Written as DNA, the CDR3 is TGTGCCAGCAGTTCCCTACTCGGAACCGCCAATGAGCAGTTCTTC. Residues: CASSSLLGTANEQFF.

The chain recombines TRBV6-6 with TRBJ2-7, with 11 bases that match TRBD2. CDR3 length: 15 amino acids. With 5 bases clipped from V and 5 bases from J, the junction kept 8 bases outside the gene matches. The germline V gene encodes CDR1 MNHNY and CDR2 SVGAGI (reference sequence). CDR3: CASSHRLAGLNEQYF. The DNA of the CDR3 is TGTGCCAGCAGTCACCGACTAGCGGGACTGAACGAGCAGTACTTC.

This clonotype appeared a few times. The V and J genes are TRBV11-2 and TRBJ2-3; D uncertain. The CDR3 is 14 residues long. The germline V and J ends were trimmed by 5 bases and 2 bases, with 11 bases remaining between them. In germline, CDR1 is SGHAT, CDR2 FQNNGV. In DNA form, the CDR3 reads TGTGCCAGCAGCCGACGTCCCCTCACAGATACGCAGTATTTT. Its translation: CASSRRPLTDTQYF.

This clonotype was found many times. This chain uses TRBV20-1 with TRBJ2-7; perhaps TRBD1 as D (6 bases). The CDR3 is made up of 12 amino acids. Trimming cost V 6 bases and J 1 base, with 10 bases left between them. Looked up from germline, CDR1 is DFQATT and CDR2 is SNEGSKA (reference sequence). The CDR3 sequence: CSARQASYEQYF. In DNA, the CDR3 is TGCAGTGCCCGACAGGCGTCCTACGAGCAGTACTTC.

V usage is TRBV3-1 and J usage is TRBJ2-1; TRBD2 agrees at 14 bases. The CDR3 contains 15 residues. V dropped 8 bases and J dropped 7; count of bases not matched to a gene: 7. Germline CDR1 LGHDT, CDR2 YNNKEL (reference sequence). The CDR3 DNA is TGTGCCAGCGCCACGAGGACTAGCGGGAGGAATGAGCAGTTCTTC. Amino acids: CASATRTSGRNEQFF.

As for this clonotype: At one boundary the junction diverges from the germline segment, which might be a read error. The chain uses TRBV29-1 and TRBJ1-1; 8 bases agree with TRBD1. CDR1 and CDR2 (germline): SQVTM, ANQGSEA. CDR3 length equals 13 residues. CDR3: CSDGGQERPEAFF. CDR3 in DNA: TGTAGCGACGGGGGACAGGAGAGGCCTGAAGCTTTCTTT.

The rearrangement joins TRBV12-3 or TRBV12-4 to TRBJ1-1; no clear D gene. Trimming took off 7 bases at V and 5 bases at J, with 17 bases between the two ends. This CDR3 spans 14 amino acids. CDR3 residues: CASTMDGKVTEAFF. Written as DNA, the CDR3 is TGTGCCAGCACCATGGACGGGAAGGTGACTGAAGCTTTCTTT.

The chain combines TRBV5-4 with TRBJ2-1; possibly TRBD1 for D (6 bases). Trimming cost V 4 bases and J 3 bases, with 17 bases left between them. The germline CDR1 and CDR2 sequences are SGHNT and YYREEE (reference sequence). The CDR3 extends over 16 amino acids. This CDR3 reads CASSRTTGKGYNEQFF. As DNA, the CDR3 is TGTGCCAGCAGCCGCACTACAGGGAAGGGCTACAATGAGCAGTTCTTC.

This clonotype was observed many times. This chain uses TRBV4-1 with TRBJ2-7, with a possible D match to TRBD1 (6 bases). Looked up from germline, CDR1 is MGHRA and CDR2 is YSYEKL. The V and J ends lost 3 bases and 3 bases respectively, with 15 bases between them. There are 15 residues in the CDR3. This CDR3 reads CASSQGSQGLYEQYF. In nucleotides, the CDR3 is TGCGCCAGCAGCCAGGGGTCACAGGGCCTCTACGAGCAGTACTTC.

The rearrangement uses TRBV5-4 and TRBJ2-7, with TRBD1 matching over 7 bases. Germline CDR1 SGHNT, CDR2 YYREEE (reference sequence). This CDR3 contains 14 residues. Germline trimming cut 3 bases from V and 4 bases from J; bases unmatched to any gene: 7. The CDR3 sequence: CASSSHGTAYEQYF. CDR3 DNA sequence: TGTGCCAGCAGCTCACACGGGACAGCTTACGAGCAGTACTTC.